This T cell receptor beta chain was retrieved from a study of blood T cell repertoires in COVID-19. The CDR3 runs to 16 residues. CDR1 SGDLS and CDR2 YYNGEE come from the germline V gene. Trimming took 4 bases from V and 7 from J, leaving 21 bases between them. Assay: immunoSEQ multiplex PCR; the TCRdb copy retains only in-frame clones and omits some. The profile covers roughly 230,000 clones, with about four fifths appearing a single time and roughly 8.7% taken by the ten largest. The V gene is TRBV9, the J gene TRBJ1-5; weak D call: TRBD1 (5 bases). Sequencing input: peripheral blood. This receptor was identified in a man in his forties or fifties with active or convalescent COVID-19. CDR3 sequence (DNA): TGTGCCAGCAGCCCCGACAGCCAATATGGGGGGCAGCCCCAGCATTTT. Its protein is CASSPDSQYGGQPQHF.